These 22 T cell receptor beta chains came from one sample sequenced in a study of T-cell reconstitution after alpha-beta-depleted transplantation in children. Unique molecular identifiers were incorporated during preparation of the TCRbeta library. TCRdb processed the PCR reads anew with MiXCR; each CDR3 protein has one entry. The data contain some 300,000 distinct CDR3 sequences, 10% of them singletons. Here the sequenced sample was PBMCs from the stem cell graft donor, taken from the stem cell graft. The receptor source for this set is a human donor who donated a stem cell graft to a child with acute lymphoblastic leukemia.

This clonotype was detected ten times or more. The V call is TRBV29-1, the J call TRBJ2-4; D is unresolved. CDR1 and CDR2 (germline): SQVTM, ANQGSEA. V shed 0 bases and J shed 10 bases, with 13 bases lying between them. The CDR3 is 13 amino acids. CDR3 nucleotides: TGCAGCGTTGAAGATGTCCTAGTCGGGATTCAGTACTTC. It is translated as CSVEDVLVGIQYF. The variable domain in full, completed from reference TRBV29-1 and TRBJ2-4, reads SAVISQKPSRDICQRGTSLTIQCQVDSQVTMMFWYRQQPGQSLTLIATANQGSEATYESGFVIDKFPISRPNLTFSTLTVSNMSPEDSSIYLCSVEDVLVGIQYFGAGTRLSVL.

This clonotype was seen repeatedly, ten times or more. V and J are TRBV20-1 and TRBJ2-3, with 10 bases aligning to TRBD2. With 5 bases clipped from V and 1 base from J, the junction kept 3 bases outside the gene matches. Germline CDR1 DFQATT, CDR2 SNEGSKA (reference sequence). The CDR3 length is 14 residues. The CDR3 DNA sequence: TGCAGTGCTTCCCTAGCGGGGGGCACAGATACGCAGTATTTT. Protein product: CSASLAGGTDTQYF.

This chain joins TRBV20-1 and TRBJ1-1, with D possibly being TRBD1 (6 bases). Trimming took 0 bases from V and 0 from J, leaving 14 bases between them. The CDR3 length is 16 residues. Per the germline V gene, CDR1 is DFQATT and CDR2 is SNEGSKA (reference sequence). In DNA form, the CDR3 reads TGCAGTGCTAGAGATCGGGGGGGGGCTTTGAACACTGAAGCTTTCTTT. It translates to CSARDRGGALNTEAFF.

The V call is TRBV3-1, the J call TRBJ1-3; 9 bases line up with TRBD1. Germline values: CDR1 LGHDT, CDR2 YNNKEL (reference sequence). The J segment lost 4 bases and the V segment lost 3 bases, leaving 10 bases of the junction unmatched. The CDR3 loop spans 17 amino acids. The CDR3 region has the DNA TGTGCCAGCAGCCATGGTACCGGGACAGGGTTCGGAAACACCATATATTTT. Its protein is CASSHGTGTGFGNTIYF.

This clonotype appeared a few times. The rearrangement links TRBV20-1 to TRBJ1-4, with D possibly being TRBD1 (5 bases). The germline V gene has CDR1 DFQATT and CDR2 SNEGSKA (reference sequence). V shed 6 bases and J shed 3 bases, with 14 bases lying between them. The CDR3 consists of 14 residues. The CDR3 DNA reads as TGCAGTGCCCAAATGGACAAGTCTAATGAAAAACTGTTTTTT. It specifies CSAQMDKSNEKLFF.

The gene calls are TRBV27 and TRBJ1-2; no clear D. The length of the CDR3 is 13 residues. V dropped 6 bases and J dropped 7 bases, with 15 bases sitting between them. The germline V gene has CDR1 MNHEY and CDR2 SMNVEV (reference sequence). In DNA form, the CDR3 reads TGTGCCAGCAGCGACCGGGCCTCGGGTGGCTACACCTTC. It is translated as CASSDRASGGYTF.

This clonotype was seen repeatedly, ten times or more. J is TRBJ2-3 and V is TRBV9; 8 positions match TRBD2. Germline V gene data show CDR1 as SGDLS and CDR2 as YYNGEE. CDR3 size: 15 residues. The V gene end was trimmed by 0 bases and the J gene end by 0 bases; junction bases not matched to a gene: 0. The CDR3 bases are TGTGCCAGCAGCGTAGCGGGGGGGAGCACAGATACGCAGTATTTT. It encodes CASSVAGGSTDTQYF.

This clonotype was seen a few times. This chain joins TRBV27 and TRBJ2-3, with 14 bases aligning to TRBD2. This CDR3 is built from 18 residues. With 1 base clipped from V and 4 bases from J, the junction kept 7 bases outside the gene matches. Germline lookup yields CDR1 MNHEY and CDR2 SMNVEV (reference sequence). The CDR3: CASSLWPGLAGDADTQYF. Written as DNA, the CDR3 is TGTGCCAGCAGTTTATGGCCGGGACTAGCGGGAGACGCAGATACGCAGTATTTT.

There are a few counts of this clonotype. The chain is built from TRBV10-3 and TRBJ2-7; D uncertain. The germline V gene has CDR1 ENHRY and CDR2 SYGVKD. Trimming stripped 0 bases from V and 0 bases from J, with 12 bases between. The CDR3 runs to 16 residues. The CDR3 coding sequence is TGTGCCATCAGTGAGTCGGGCGCCTTTGGCTCCTACGAGCAGTACTTC. This sequence encodes CAISESGAFGSYEQYF.

This clonotype was detected ten times or more. V usage is TRBV6-5 and J usage is TRBJ2-7, with TRBD1 matching over 8 bases. CDR3 length equals 15 residues. Germline V lookup: CDR1 MNHEY, CDR2 SVGAGI. J gave up 2 bases and V 6 bases, and 9 bases lay outside the gene matches. In DNA, the CDR3 is TGTGCCAGCAGCCGACCGGGACAGGTGACCTACGAGCAGTACTTC. Protein: CASSRPGQVTYEQYF.

The sample holds a few counts of this clonotype. This sequence joins TRBV7-6 and TRBJ1-5; D remains ambiguous. Per germline, CDR1 SGHVS and CDR2 FNYEAQ. The CDR3 totals 14 residues. Trimming cost V 5 bases and J 4 bases, with 12 bases left between them. DNA for the CDR3: TGTGCCAGCAGCAACGACCTCCCAAATCAGCCCCAGCATTTT. This gives the protein CASSNDLPNQPQHF. The complete variable domain, with remaining parts taken from reference TRBV7-6 and TRBJ1-5, reads GAGVSQSPRYKVTKRGQDVALRCDPISGHVSLYWYRQALGQGPEFLTYFNYEAQQDKSGLPNDRFSAERPEGSISTLTIQRTEQRDSAMYRCASSNDLPNQPQHFGDGTRLSIL.

The gene calls are TRBV7-2 and TRBJ1-1; TRBD1 is a possible D gene (6 bases). V was shortened by 0 bases and J by 11 bases, with 13 bases between the two germline ends. Germline lookup yields CDR1 SGHTA and CDR2 FQGNSA. CDR3 length: 13 residues. The CDR3 DNA reads TGTGCCAGCAGCTTAGCGCAAGGCCAGGGGGCTTTCTTT. Amino acids: CASSLAQGQGAFF.

This clonotype was picked up a small number of times. The rearrangement uses TRBV2 and TRBJ2-2; D uncertain. V was shortened by 2 bases and J by 2 bases, with 6 bases between the two germline ends. CDR3 length equals 14 residues. CDR1 and CDR2 (germline): SNHLY, FYNNEI. Here the CDR3 DNA reads TGTGCCAGCAGTGAAATAGAAAACACCGGGGAGCTGTTTTTT. Amino acid sequence: CASSEIENTGELFF.

V is TRBV12-3 or TRBV12-4 and J is TRBJ1-4; TRBD1 matches 7 bases. V trimming: 4 bases; J trimming: 7 bases; junction bases outside the gene matches: 9. This CDR3 has 15 residues. CDR3 nucleotides: TGTGCCAGCAGTTCCGGGGACAGTACTTTTGAAAAACTGTTTTTT. Translation gives CASSSGDSTFEKLFF.

J is TRBJ2-1 and V is TRBV27; 11 bases agree with TRBD2. V trimming: 8 bases; J trimming: 4 bases; junction bases outside the gene matches: 10. Germline assignment: CDR1 MNHEY and CDR2 SMNVEV (reference sequence). This CDR3 region has 16 residues. This CDR3 reads CASAILGTSGYNEQFF. The DNA of the CDR3 is TGTGCCAGCGCTATTTTAGGGACTAGCGGTTACAATGAGCAGTTCTTC.

The CDR3 loop reads CASSQDQGKEYQPQHF. The CDR3 coding sequence is TGTGCCAGCAGCCAAGATCAAGGGAAGGAGTATCAGCCCCAGCATTTT. The genes are TRBV3-1 and TRBJ1-5, with no clear D. V was clipped by 0 bases and J by 5 bases, with 14 bases between them. CDR1 and CDR2 from the germline V gene are LGHDT and YNNKEL (reference sequence). The CDR3 covers 16 residues.

This clonotype turned up a few times. V usage is TRBV20-1 and J usage is TRBJ2-7; D gene ambiguous. Trimming pared 4 bases from V and 2 bases from J, leaving 12 bases between. The CDR3 runs to 13 residues. CDR1 and CDR2 from the germline V gene are DFQATT and SNEGSKA (reference sequence). For the CDR3, the DNA is TGCAGTGCTATGGCGGCTTGGGCCTACGAGCAGTACTTC. Translating it yields CSAMAAWAYEQYF.

The rearrangement links TRBV7-8 to TRBJ2-7, with TRBD2 matching over 8 bases. The germline gives CDR1 SGHVS, CDR2 FQNEAQ. Trimming took 3 bases from V and 3 from J; bases not matched to a gene: 7. The CDR3 consists of 15 residues. The CDR3 bases are TGTGCCAGCAGCTTGAGGACTAGCACAAACTACGAGCAGTACTTC. Translating gives CASSLRTSTNYEQYF. The full variable domain, its missing parts supplied by reference TRBV7-8 and TRBJ2-7, is GAGVSQSPRYKVAKRGQDVALRCDPISGHVSLFWYQQALGQGPEFLTYFQNEAQLDKSGLPSDRFFAERPEGSVSTLKIQRTQQEDSAVYLCASSLRTSTNYEQYFGPGTRLTVT.

This clonotype was detected only once. The V gene is TRBV4-3, the J gene TRBJ1-1, with a possible D match to TRBD1 (6 bases). In germline, CDR1 is LGHNA, CDR2 YSLEER. V dropped 4 bases and J dropped 1 base, with 10 bases sitting between them. This CDR3 has 14 amino acids. This chain's CDR3 is CASSRVQGNTEAFF. CDR3 coding DNA: TGCGCCAGCAGCCGGGTACAGGGGAACACTGAAGCTTTCTTT.

This clonotype was recorded a few times. The chain combines TRBV2 with TRBJ2-1; D unresolved. Looked up from germline, CDR1 is SNHLY and CDR2 is FYNNEI. This CDR3 is 16 amino acids long. The germline V and J ends were trimmed by 0 bases and 0 bases, with 9 bases remaining between them. CDR3 sequence: CASSEAGRSSYNEQFF. Here the CDR3 DNA reads TGTGCCAGCAGTGAAGCGGGTAGAAGCTCCTACAATGAGCAGTTCTTC.

Comments on this clonotype: A read error may account for a junction end that differs from germline. V and J are TRBV20-1 and TRBJ2-6, with TRBD1 matching 10 bases. CDR1 and CDR2 from the germline V gene are DFQATT and SNEGSKA (reference sequence). The CDR3 totals 16 residues. The DNA for the CDR3 is TGCTGTGCTTCGGGACAGGGGTCGACTGGGGCCAACGTCCTGACTTTC. Protein product: CCASGQGSTGANVLTF.

This clonotype was detected ten times or more. The chain recombines TRBV20-1 with TRBJ2-5, with D possibly being TRBD2 (5 bases). Per the germline V gene, CDR1 is DFQATT and CDR2 is SNEGSKA (reference sequence). The CDR3 extends over 12 amino acids. V was trimmed by 7 bases and J by 5 bases, leaving 14 bases between them. As DNA, the CDR3 is TGCAGTGGCGGGCCGACGACGGAGACCCAGTACTTC. This codes for CSGGPTTETQYF.